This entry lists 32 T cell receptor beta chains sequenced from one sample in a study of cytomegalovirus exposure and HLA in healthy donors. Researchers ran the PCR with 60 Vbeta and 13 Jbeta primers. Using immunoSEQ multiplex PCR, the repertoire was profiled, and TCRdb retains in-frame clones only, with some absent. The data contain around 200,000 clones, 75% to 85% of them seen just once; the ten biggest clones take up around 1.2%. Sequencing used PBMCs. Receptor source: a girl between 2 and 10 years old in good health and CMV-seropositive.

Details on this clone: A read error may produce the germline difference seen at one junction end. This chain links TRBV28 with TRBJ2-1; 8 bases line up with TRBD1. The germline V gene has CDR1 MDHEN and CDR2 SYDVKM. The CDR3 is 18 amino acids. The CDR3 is CAGSRDPYGTGPYNEQFF. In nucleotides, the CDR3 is TGTGCCGGCAGCAGAGACCCTTACGGGACAGGCCCGTACAATGAGCAGTTCTTC.

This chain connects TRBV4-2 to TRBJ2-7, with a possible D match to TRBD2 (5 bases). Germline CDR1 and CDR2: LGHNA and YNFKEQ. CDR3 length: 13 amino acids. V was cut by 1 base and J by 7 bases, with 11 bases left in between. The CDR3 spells CASSQGLSGEQYF. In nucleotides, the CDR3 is TGTGCCAGCAGCCAAGGTCTATCGGGGGAGCAGTACTTC.

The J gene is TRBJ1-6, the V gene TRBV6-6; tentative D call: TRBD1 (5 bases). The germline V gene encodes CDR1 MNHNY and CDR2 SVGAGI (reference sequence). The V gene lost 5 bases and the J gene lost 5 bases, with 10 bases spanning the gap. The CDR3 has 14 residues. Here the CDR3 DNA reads TGTGCCAGCAGTCGTCAGGGAAATAATTCACCCCTCCACTTT. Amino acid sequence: CASSRQGNNSPLHF.

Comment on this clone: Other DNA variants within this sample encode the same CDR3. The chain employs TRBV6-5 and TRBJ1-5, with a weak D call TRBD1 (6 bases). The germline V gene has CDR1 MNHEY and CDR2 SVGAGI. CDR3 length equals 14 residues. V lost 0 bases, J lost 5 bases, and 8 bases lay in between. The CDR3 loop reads CASSYSEGDQPQHF. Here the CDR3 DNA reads TGTGCCAGCAGTTACTCAGAGGGGGATCAGCCCCAGCATTTT.

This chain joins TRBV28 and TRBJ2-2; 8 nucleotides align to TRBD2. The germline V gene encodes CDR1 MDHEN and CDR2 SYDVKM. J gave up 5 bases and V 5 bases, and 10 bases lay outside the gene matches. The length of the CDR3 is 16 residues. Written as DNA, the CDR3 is TGTGCCAGCAGTAAACTAAGCGGGAGCCCGACCGGGGAGCTGTTTTTT. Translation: CASSKLSGSPTGELFF.

CDR3 DNA: TGTGCCAGCAGCTCAACAGGGGTGGGGAACACTGAAGCTTTCTTT. This encodes CASSSTGVGNTEAFF. The rearrangement uses TRBV7-3 and TRBJ1-1, with 7 bases fitting TRBD1. This CDR3 spans 15 amino acids. CDR1 SGHTA and CDR2 FQGTGA come from the germline V gene. V trimming: 4 bases; J trimming: 1 base; junction bases outside the gene matches: 6.

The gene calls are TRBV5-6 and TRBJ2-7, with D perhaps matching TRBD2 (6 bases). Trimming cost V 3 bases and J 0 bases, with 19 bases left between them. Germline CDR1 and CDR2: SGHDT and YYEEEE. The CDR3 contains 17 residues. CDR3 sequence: CASSWIHPSASSYEQYF. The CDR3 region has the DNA TGTGCCAGCAGCTGGATCCACCCTAGCGCGAGCTCCTACGAGCAGTACTTC.

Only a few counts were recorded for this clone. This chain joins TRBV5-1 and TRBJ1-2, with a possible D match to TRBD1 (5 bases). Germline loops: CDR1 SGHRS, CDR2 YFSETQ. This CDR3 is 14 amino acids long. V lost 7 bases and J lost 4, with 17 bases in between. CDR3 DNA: TGCGCCAGCTCAGGGCAGGCGGGGCTCTATGGCTACACCTTC. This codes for CASSGQAGLYGYTF.

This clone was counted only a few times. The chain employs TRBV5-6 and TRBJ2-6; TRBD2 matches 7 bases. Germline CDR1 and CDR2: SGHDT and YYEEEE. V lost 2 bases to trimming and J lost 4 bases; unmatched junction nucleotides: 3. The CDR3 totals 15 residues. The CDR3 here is CASSFRGVGANVLTF. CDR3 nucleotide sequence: TGTGCCAGCAGCTTTCGGGGGGTGGGGGCCAACGTCCTGACTTTC.

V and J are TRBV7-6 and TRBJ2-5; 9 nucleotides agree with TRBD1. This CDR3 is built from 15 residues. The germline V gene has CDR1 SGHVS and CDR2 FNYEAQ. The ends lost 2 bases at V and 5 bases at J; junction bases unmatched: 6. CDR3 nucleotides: TGTGCCAGCAGCTTACCCGGGACAGGGAGCGAGACCCAGTACTTC. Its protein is CASSLPGTGSETQYF.

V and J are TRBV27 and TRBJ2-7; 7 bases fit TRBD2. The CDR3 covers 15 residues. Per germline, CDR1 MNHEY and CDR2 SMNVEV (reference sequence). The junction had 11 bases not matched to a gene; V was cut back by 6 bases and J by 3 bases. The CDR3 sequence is CASRLERGLNYEQYF. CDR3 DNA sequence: TGTGCCAGCAGACTAGAGCGGGGCTTAAACTACGAGCAGTACTTC.

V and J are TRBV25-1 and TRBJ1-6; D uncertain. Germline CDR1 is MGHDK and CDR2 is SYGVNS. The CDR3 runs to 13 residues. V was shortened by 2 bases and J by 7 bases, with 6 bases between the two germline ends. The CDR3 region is CASSEPQNSPLHF. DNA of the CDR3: TGTGCCAGCAGTGAACCCCAGAATTCACCCCTCCACTTT.

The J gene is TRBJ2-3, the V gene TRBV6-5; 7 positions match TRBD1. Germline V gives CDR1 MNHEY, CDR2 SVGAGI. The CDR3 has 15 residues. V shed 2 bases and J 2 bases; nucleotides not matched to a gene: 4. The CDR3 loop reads CASSYGTDPTDTQYF. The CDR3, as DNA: TGTGCCAGCAGTTACGGGACAGATCCCACAGATACGCAGTATTTT.

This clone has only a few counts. This CDR3 is CASSYGGERNEQYF. In DNA form, the CDR3 reads TGTGCCAGCAGTTACGGAGGGGAGAGGAACGAGCAGTACTTC. The chain links TRBV6-6 to TRBJ2-7, with a weak D call TRBD2 (6 bases). The CDR3 extends over 14 amino acids. In germline, CDR1 is MNHNY, CDR2 SVGAGI (reference sequence). V lost 2 bases and J 5 bases, leaving 13 bases between the germline ends.

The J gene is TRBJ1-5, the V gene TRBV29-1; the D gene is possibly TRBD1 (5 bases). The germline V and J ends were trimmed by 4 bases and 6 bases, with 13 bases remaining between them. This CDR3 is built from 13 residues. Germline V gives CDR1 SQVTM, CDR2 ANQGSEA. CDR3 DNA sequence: TGCAGCGTTGGAAACGGGGGAGTTCAGCCCCAGCATTTT. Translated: CSVGNGGVQPQHF.

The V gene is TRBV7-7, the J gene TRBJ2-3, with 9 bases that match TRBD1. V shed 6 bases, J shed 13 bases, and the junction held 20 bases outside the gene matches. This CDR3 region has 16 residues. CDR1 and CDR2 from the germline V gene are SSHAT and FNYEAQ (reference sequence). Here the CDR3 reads CASSLTPTGGPGDKYF. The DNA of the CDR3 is TGTGCCAGCAGTTTAACGCCCACAGGGGGCCCTGGGGATAAGTATTTT. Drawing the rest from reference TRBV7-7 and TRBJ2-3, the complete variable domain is GAGVSQSPRYKVTKRGQDVTLRCDPISSHATLYWYQQALGQGPEFLTYFNYEAQPDKSGLPSDRFSAERPEGSISTLTIQRTEQRDSAMYRCASSLTPTGGPGDKYFGPGTRLTVL.

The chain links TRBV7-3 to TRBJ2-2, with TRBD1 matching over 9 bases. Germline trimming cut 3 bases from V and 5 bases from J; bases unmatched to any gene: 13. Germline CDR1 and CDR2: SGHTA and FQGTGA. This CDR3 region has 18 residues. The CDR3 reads CASSFAEGQGMWTGELFF. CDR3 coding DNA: TGTGCCAGCAGCTTCGCGGAGGGACAGGGAATGTGGACCGGGGAGCTGTTTTTT.

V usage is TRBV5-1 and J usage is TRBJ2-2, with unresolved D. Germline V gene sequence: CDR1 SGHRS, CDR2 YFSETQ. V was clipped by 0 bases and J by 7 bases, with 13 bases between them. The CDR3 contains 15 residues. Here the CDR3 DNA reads TGCGCCAGCAGCTTGGCCGGGTTGGGTAGCGGGGAGCTGTTTTTT. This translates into CASSLAGLGSGELFF.

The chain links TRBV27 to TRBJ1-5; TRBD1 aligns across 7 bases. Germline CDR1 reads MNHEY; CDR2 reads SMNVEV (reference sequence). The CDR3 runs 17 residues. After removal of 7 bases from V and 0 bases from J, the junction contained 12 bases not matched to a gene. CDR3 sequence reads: CASTFPRDRPSNQPQHF. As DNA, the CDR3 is TGTGCCAGCACCTTCCCCCGGGACAGACCTAGCAATCAGCCCCAGCATTTT.

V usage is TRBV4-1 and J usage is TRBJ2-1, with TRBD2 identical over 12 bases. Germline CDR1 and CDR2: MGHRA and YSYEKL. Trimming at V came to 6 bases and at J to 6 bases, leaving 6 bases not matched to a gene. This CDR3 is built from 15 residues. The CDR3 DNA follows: TGCGCCAGCAGACCCCTAGCGGGAGGGCCCAATGAGCAGTTCTTC. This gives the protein CASRPLAGGPNEQFF.

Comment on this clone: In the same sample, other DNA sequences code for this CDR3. CDR3 protein: CASRDRGSYEQYF. The CDR3 bases are TGTGCCAGCCGGGACAGGGGATCCTACGAGCAGTACTTC. The rearrangement links TRBV27 to TRBJ2-7, with 10 positions matching TRBD1. V shed 8 bases and J 1 base; nucleotides not matched to a gene: 2. CDR1 and CDR2 from the germline V gene are MNHEY and SMNVEV (reference sequence). The CDR3 loop spans 13 amino acids.

The CDR3 DNA reads TGCAGCGTTGAACCCCTAGCGGATTACAATGAGCAGTTCTTC. This encodes CSVEPLADYNEQFF. V gene TRBV29-1 combines with J gene TRBJ2-1; 7 bases are a match to TRBD2. CDR1 and CDR2 (germline): SQVTM, ANQGSEA. V shed 2 bases and J 4 bases; nucleotides not matched to a gene: 5. CDR3 size: 14 residues.

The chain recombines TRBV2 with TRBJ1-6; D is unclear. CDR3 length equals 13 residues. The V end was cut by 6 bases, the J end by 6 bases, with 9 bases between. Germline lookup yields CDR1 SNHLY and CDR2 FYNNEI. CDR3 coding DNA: TGTGCCAGCAGGCGGAGCGGTAATTCACCCCTCCACTTT. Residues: CASRRSGNSPLHF.

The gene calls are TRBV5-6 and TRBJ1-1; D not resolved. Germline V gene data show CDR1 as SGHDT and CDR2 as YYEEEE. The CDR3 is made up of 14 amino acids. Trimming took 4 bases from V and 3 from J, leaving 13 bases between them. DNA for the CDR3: TGTGCCAGCAGCCCCGGGATTATAGACACTGAAGCTTTCTTT. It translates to CASSPGIIDTEAFF.

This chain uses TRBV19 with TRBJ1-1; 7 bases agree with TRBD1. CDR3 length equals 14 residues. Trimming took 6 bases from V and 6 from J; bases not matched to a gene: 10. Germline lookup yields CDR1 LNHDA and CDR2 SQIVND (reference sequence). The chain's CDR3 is CASSPTRGFSEAFF. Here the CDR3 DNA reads TGTGCCAGTAGCCCCACCAGGGGGTTCTCTGAAGCTTTCTTT. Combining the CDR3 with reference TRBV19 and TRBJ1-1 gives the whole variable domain DGGITQSPKYLFRKEGQNVTLSCEQNLNHDAMYWYRQDPGQGLRLIYYSQIVNDFQKGDIAEGYSVSREKKESFPLTVTSAQKNPTAFYLCASSPTRGFSEAFFGQGTRLTVV.

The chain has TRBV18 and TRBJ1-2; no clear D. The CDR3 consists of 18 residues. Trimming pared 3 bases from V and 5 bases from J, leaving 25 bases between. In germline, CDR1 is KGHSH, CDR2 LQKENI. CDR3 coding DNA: TGTGCCAGCTCACCCCCCCCACGGGGTCCCACCGGTGGGTATGGCTACACCTTC. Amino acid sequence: CASSPPPRGPTGGYGYTF.

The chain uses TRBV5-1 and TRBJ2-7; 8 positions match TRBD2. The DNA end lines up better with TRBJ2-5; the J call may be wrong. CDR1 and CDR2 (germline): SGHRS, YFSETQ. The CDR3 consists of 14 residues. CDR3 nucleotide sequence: TGCGCCAGCAGCTTGGCCCTAGCGGGAGAGACCCAGTACTTC. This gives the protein CASSLALAGETQYF.

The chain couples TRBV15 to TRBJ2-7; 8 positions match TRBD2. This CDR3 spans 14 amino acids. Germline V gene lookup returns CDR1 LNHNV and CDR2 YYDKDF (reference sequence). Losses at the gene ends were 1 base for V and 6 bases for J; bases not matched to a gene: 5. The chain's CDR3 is CATSRGGTRGEQYF. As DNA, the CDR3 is TGTGCCACCAGCAGAGGCGGGACTAGGGGCGAGCAGTACTTC.

The CDR3 DNA is TGTGCCAGCAGATTTAGCGAGCGCACAGATACGCAGTATTTT. This gives the protein CASRFSERTDTQYF. V usage is TRBV6-5 and J usage is TRBJ2-3, with a possible D match to TRBD2 (5 bases). Germline CDR1 is MNHEY and CDR2 is SVGAGI. With 6 bases removed from V and 1 base from J, the gap between germline ends came to 11 bases. CDR3 length: 14 amino acids.

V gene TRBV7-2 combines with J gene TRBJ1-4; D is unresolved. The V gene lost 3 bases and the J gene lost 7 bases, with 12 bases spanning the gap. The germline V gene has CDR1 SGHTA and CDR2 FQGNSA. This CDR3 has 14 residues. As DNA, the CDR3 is TGTGCCAGCAGCTTTGAAGGTCCGGGTGAAAAACTGTTTTTT. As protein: CASSFEGPGEKLFF.

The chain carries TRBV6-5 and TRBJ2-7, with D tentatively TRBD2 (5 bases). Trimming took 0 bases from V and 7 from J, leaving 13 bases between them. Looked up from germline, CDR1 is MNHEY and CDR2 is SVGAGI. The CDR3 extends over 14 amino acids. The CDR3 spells CASSYSRGNGEQYF. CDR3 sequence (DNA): TGTGCCAGCAGTTACTCTCGGGGTAACGGAGAGCAGTACTTC.

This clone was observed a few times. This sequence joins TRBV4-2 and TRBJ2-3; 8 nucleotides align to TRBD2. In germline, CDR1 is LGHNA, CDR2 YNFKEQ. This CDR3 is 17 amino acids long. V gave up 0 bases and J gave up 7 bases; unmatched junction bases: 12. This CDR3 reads CASSQDASGGSEYTQYF. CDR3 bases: TGTGCCAGCAGCCAAGACGCCAGCGGGGGTTCAGAGTATACGCAGTATTTT.